The 19 T cell receptor beta chains listed next were all sequenced from one sample in a study of T cells after yellow fever vaccination. MiXCR was run by TCRdb on the 5' RACE reads, yielding one entry per CDR3 protein. The sample lists about 200,000 distinct CDR3 sequences; more than 3% were seen once. Here the sequenced sample was CD4+ T cells sorted from PBMCs, taken 10 days after the yellow fever booster vaccination. The receptors were sampled from a man in his late teens or twenties who received the YFV17D yellow fever vaccine.

This chain uses TRBV10-3 with TRBJ2-7; the match to TRBD1 covers 7 bases. The germline V gene encodes CDR1 ENHRY and CDR2 SYGVKD. The CDR3 length is 14 residues. V was pared by 5 bases and J by 2 bases, with 6 bases of the junction left unmatched. CDR3 sequence reads: CAISHQDRAYEQYF. The CDR3 coding sequence is TGTGCCATCAGTCACCAAGACAGGGCCTACGAGCAGTACTTC.

This clonotype was counted only a few times. The V gene is TRBV20-1, the J gene TRBJ1-5, with a possible D match to TRBD1 (5 bases). Germline V gives CDR1 DFQATT, CDR2 SNEGSKA (reference sequence). The CDR3 is made up of 14 amino acids. V lost 6 bases to trimming and J lost 3 bases, with 15 bases between them. The DNA for the CDR3 is TGCAGTGCCCCCCCGGGGGGATCCAATCAGCCCCAGCATTTT. Residues: CSAPPGGSNQPQHF.

This clonotype was counted at least ten times. The V and J genes are TRBV6-5 and TRBJ2-4, with unresolved D. The ends were cut back, 4 bases at V and 8 bases at J, with 21 bases in the middle. The CDR3 is made up of 16 amino acids. The germline V gene encodes CDR1 MNHEY and CDR2 SVGAGI. The CDR3 region has the DNA TGTGCCAGCAGTTCTGCCCCAGCTTCGACGGTGGACATTCAGTACTTC. As protein: CASSSAPASTVDIQYF.

This chain connects TRBV7-9 to TRBJ2-5; tentatively, D is TRBD1 (6 bases). The length of the CDR3 is 15 residues. The germline V gene has CDR1 SEHNR and CDR2 FQNEAQ (reference sequence). Trimming took 0 bases from V and 2 from J, leaving 10 bases between them. The DNA of the CDR3 is TGTGCCAGCAGCTTAGCTGGGGGCTGGCAAGAGACCCAGTACTTC. The encoded protein is CASSLAGGWQETQYF. The variable domain in full, with the rest retrieved from reference TRBV7-9 and TRBJ2-5, is DTGVSQNPRHKITKRGQNVTFRCDPISEHNRLYWYRQTLGQGPEFLTYFQNEAQLEKSRLLSDRFSAERPKGSFSTLEIQRTEQGDSAMYLCASSLAGGWQETQYFGPGTRLLVL.

Only a few counts were recorded for this clonotype. V is TRBV7-2 and J is TRBJ2-7, with D perhaps matching TRBD2 (5 bases). Germline V gene lookup returns CDR1 SGHTA and CDR2 FQGNSA. The CDR3 runs 14 residues. V lost 5 bases, J lost 3 bases, and 14 bases lay in between. CDR3 in amino acids: CASSPETGNYEQYF. The CDR3 nucleotides read TGTGCCAGCAGCCCGGAGACGGGGAACTACGAGCAGTACTTC.

A few counts support this clonotype. The chain's CDR3 is CASTTGYEQFF. In DNA, the CDR3 is TGTGCCAGCACGACAGGGTATGAGCAGTTCTTC. V is TRBV6-5 and J is TRBJ2-1; the match to TRBD1 covers 7 bases. Germline trimming cut 7 bases from V and 8 bases from J; bases unmatched to any gene: 2. Germline V gives CDR1 MNHEY, CDR2 SVGAGI. The CDR3 consists of 11 residues.

This clonotype appeared many times. This chain uses TRBV5-1 with TRBJ2-7; no definite D call. Trimming removed 0 bases from V and 6 bases from J, with 7 bases in between. The V gene's germline CDR1 is SGHRS and CDR2 YFSETQ. The CDR3 length is 12 residues. The CDR3 reads CASSLEPFEQYF. The CDR3 DNA reads as TGCGCCAGCAGCTTGGAACCGTTCGAGCAGTACTTC.

V is TRBV20-1 and J is TRBJ1-1, with 7 positions matching TRBD1. The trim removed 7 bases at V and 4 bases at J, leaving 9 bases unmatched. This CDR3 contains 13 residues. Germline CDR1 DFQATT, CDR2 SNEGSKA (reference sequence). The chain's CDR3 is CSGHRGRGTEAFF. CDR3 DNA: TGCAGTGGTCACAGGGGAAGGGGCACTGAAGCTTTCTTT.

This clonotype was detected ten times or more. The chain has TRBV20-1 and TRBJ2-5; D is possibly TRBD1 or TRBD2 (5 bases each). CDR1 and CDR2 from the germline V gene are DFQATT and SNEGSKA (reference sequence). This CDR3 spans 15 amino acids. Trimming removed 6 bases from V and 1 base from J, with 18 bases in between. The CDR3 DNA sequence: TGCAGTGCCCACCTACGGGGCGCTTCCCAAGAGACCCAGTACTTC. Translating gives CSAHLRGASQETQYF.

At least ten counts were recorded for this clonotype. The chain couples TRBV5-6 to TRBJ2-1, with D possibly matching TRBD1 (6 bases). V shed 2 bases and J shed 1 base, with 10 bases lying between them. CDR1 is SGHDT and CDR2 is YYEEEE in the germline V gene. This CDR3 has 15 residues. This chain's CDR3 is CASSFLDRSYNEQFF. CDR3 nucleotides: TGTGCCAGCAGCTTTCTTGACAGGTCCTACAATGAGCAGTTCTTC.

This clonotype was counted a few times. V is TRBV12-3 or TRBV12-4 and J is TRBJ2-5, with 9 positions matching TRBD2. V lost 3 bases to trimming and J lost 1 base; unmatched junction nucleotides: 3. The CDR3 length is 15 residues. The CDR3: CASSFASGAQETQYF. CDR3 nucleotides: TGTGCCAGCAGTTTTGCTAGCGGGGCCCAAGAGACCCAGTACTTC.

This clonotype was seen many times. This chain uses TRBV7-8 with TRBJ2-5; D not certain. With 2 bases removed from V and 5 bases from J, the gap between germline ends came to 9 bases. This CDR3 region has 13 residues. Per the germline V gene, CDR1 is SGHVS and CDR2 is FQNEAQ. CDR3 amino acids: CASSLSGSETQYF. The CDR3 region has the DNA TGTGCCAGCAGCTTATCCGGGTCGGAGACCCAGTACTTC. The variable domain in full, with the rest retrieved from reference TRBV7-8 and TRBJ2-5, is GAGVSQSPRYKVAKRGQDVALRCDPISGHVSLFWYQQALGQGPEFLTYFQNEAQLDKSGLPSDRFFAERPEGSVSTLKIQRTQQEDSAVYLCASSLSGSETQYFGPGTRLLVL.

In this sample, this clonotype turned up a few times. J is TRBJ1-6 and V is TRBV5-8, with 8 bases lining up with TRBD1. The V segment lost 6 bases and the J segment 8 bases; nucleotides outside the gene matches: 7. CDR3 size: 14 residues. In germline, CDR1 is SGHTS, CDR2 YDEGEE. The chain's CDR3 is CASTPTGADSPLHF. Here the CDR3 DNA reads TGTGCCAGCACCCCGACAGGGGCAGATTCACCCCTCCACTTT.

This sequence joins TRBV20-1 and TRBJ1-6; D may be TRBD1 (5 bases). V lost 6 bases to trimming and J lost 7 bases, with 13 bases between them. The CDR3 length is 13 residues. Germline CDR1 reads DFQATT; CDR2 reads SNEGSKA (reference sequence). Here the CDR3 DNA reads TGCAGTGCAAGGGGTGGACTCAATTCACCCCTCCACTTT. It yields the protein CSARGGLNSPLHF.

This clonotype was counted many times. This chain's CDR3 is CASSYVSGRTNSPLHF. The CDR3 bases are TGTGCCAGCAGTTACGTATCCGGCCGGACTAATTCACCCCTCCACTTT. J is TRBJ1-6 and V is TRBV6-5; D call uncertain. In germline, CDR1 is MNHEY, CDR2 SVGAGI. The V and J ends lost 2 bases and 6 bases respectively, with 14 bases between them. There are 16 residues in the CDR3.

The sample holds many counts of this clonotype. This chain uses TRBV5-1 with TRBJ2-7; 8 bases align to TRBD1. The germline V gene encodes CDR1 SGHRS and CDR2 YFSETQ. V dropped 2 bases and J dropped 3; count of bases not matched to a gene: 7. CDR3 length: 15 residues. CDR3 bases: TGCGCCAGCAGCTTTTCAGGGGGCGAGTACTACGAGCAGTACTTC. Its translation is CASSFSGGEYYEQYF.

In this sample, this clonotype turned up a few times. This sequence joins TRBV7-6 and TRBJ1-2; possible D gene TRBD1, 6 bases. Trimming left V 1 base short and J 3 bases short, with 12 bases between. The CDR3 is made up of 15 amino acids. The germline V gene has CDR1 SGHVS and CDR2 FNYEAQ. CDR3 loop: CASSLGGGAHYGYTF. The CDR3 DNA sequence: TGTGCCAGCAGCTTAGGTGGGGGGGCTCACTATGGCTACACCTTC.

There are many counts of this clonotype. The chain links TRBV6-5 to TRBJ2-3; D is unclear. This CDR3 comprises 12 residues. Germline V gives CDR1 MNHEY, CDR2 SVGAGI. Trimming left V 9 bases short and J 13 bases short, with 20 bases between. The CDR3 region is CASRYPHSHKYF. CDR3 bases: TGTGCCAGTCGGTACCCCCACAGCCATAAGTATTTT.

Ten or more counts support this clonotype. This sequence joins TRBV18 and TRBJ2-2, with 9 bases fitting TRBD2. The CDR3 has 16 amino acids. In germline, CDR1 is KGHSH, CDR2 LQKENI. Trimming took 1 base from V and 3 from J; bases not matched to a gene: 3. CDR3 protein: CASSPQGLAHTGELFF. The CDR3 DNA sequence: TGTGCCAGCTCACCACAGGGACTAGCCCACACCGGGGAGCTGTTTTTT.